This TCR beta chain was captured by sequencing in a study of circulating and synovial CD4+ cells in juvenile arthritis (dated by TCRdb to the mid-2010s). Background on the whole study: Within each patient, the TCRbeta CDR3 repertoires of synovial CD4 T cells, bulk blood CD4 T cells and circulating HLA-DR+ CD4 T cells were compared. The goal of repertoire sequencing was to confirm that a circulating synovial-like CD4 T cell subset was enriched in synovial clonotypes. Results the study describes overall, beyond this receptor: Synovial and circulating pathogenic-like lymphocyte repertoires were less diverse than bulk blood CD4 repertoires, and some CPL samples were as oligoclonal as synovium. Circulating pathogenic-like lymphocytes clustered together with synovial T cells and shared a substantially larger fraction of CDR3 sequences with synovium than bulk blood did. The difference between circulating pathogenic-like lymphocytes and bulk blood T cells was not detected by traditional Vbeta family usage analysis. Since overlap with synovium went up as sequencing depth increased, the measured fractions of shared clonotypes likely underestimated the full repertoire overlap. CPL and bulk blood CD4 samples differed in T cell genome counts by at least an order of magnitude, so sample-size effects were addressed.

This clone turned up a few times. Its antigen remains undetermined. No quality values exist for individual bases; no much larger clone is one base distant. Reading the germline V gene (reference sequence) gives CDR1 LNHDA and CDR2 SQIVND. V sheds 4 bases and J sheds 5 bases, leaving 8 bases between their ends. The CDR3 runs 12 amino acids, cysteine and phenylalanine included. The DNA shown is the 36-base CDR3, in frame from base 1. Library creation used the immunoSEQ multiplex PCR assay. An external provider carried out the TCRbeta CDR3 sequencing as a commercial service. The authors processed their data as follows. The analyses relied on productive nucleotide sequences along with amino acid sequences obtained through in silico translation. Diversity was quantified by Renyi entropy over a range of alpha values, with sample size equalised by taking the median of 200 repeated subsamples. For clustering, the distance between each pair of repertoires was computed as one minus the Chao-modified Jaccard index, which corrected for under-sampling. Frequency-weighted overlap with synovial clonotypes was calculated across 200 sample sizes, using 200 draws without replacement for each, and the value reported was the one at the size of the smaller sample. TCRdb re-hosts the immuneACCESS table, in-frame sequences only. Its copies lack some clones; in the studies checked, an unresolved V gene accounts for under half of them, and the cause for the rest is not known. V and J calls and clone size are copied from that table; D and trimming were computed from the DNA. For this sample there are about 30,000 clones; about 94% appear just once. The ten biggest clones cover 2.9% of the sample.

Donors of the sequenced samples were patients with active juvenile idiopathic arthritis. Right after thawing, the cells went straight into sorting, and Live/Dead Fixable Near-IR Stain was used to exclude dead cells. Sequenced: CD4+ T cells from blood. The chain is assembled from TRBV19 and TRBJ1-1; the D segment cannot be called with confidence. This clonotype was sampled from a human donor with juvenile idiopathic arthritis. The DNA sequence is TGTGCCAGTAGTAAGAGAGGTACTGAAGCTTTCTTT. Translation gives CASSKRGTEAFF.